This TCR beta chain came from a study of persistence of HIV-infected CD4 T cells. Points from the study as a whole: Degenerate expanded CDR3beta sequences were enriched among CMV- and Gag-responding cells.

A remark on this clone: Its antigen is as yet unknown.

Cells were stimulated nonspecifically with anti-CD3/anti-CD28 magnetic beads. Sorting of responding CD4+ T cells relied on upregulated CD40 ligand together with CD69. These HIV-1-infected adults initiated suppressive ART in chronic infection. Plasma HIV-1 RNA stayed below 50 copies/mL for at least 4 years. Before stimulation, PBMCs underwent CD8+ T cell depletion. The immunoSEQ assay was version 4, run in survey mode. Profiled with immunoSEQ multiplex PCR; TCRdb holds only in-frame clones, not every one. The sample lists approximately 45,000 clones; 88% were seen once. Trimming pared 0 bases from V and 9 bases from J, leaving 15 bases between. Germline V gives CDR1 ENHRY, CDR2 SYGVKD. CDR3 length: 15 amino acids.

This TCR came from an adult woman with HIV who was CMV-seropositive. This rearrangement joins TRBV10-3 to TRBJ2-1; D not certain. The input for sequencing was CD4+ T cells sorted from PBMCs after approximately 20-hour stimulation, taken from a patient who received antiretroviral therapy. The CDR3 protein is CAISESPPRRSEQFF. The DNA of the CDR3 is TGTGCCATCAGTGAGTCGCCCCCGCGGCGGAGTGAGCAGTTCTTC.